This TCR beta chain was sequenced during a study of CD8 T cells in ankylosing spondylitis. Study-wide findings and caveats: Several highly homologous variants made up a TCR beta motif, and this motif appeared characteristic of ankylosing spondylitis blood. Disease-associated clones were CD8+ and fairly uncommon in peripheral blood. There was reportedly significant enrichment of clones that were disease-linked in matched ankylosing spondylitis synovial fluid.

This CDR3 is built from 16 residues. The germline V gene has CDR1 SGHRS and CDR2 YFSETQ. Unmatched junction bases numbered 1, after V lost 0 bases and J lost 3 bases. For this clonotype: Its antigen remains unidentified.

TCRdb recomputed calls from the 5' RACE reads with MiXCR, one row per CDR3 protein. The repertoire holds roughly 700,000 distinct CDR3 sequences, with 15% to 20% as singletons. The gene calls are TRBV5-1 and TRBJ2-3; 13 bases align to TRBD2. This receptor was taken from a male donor with ankylosing spondylitis. The sequencing input was blood, either unsorted or a sorted T cell fraction (not recorded which). For the CDR3, the DNA is TGCGCCAGCAGCTTGGGGACTAGCGGGAGAACAGATACGCAGTATTTT. This encodes CASSLGTSGRTDTQYF.